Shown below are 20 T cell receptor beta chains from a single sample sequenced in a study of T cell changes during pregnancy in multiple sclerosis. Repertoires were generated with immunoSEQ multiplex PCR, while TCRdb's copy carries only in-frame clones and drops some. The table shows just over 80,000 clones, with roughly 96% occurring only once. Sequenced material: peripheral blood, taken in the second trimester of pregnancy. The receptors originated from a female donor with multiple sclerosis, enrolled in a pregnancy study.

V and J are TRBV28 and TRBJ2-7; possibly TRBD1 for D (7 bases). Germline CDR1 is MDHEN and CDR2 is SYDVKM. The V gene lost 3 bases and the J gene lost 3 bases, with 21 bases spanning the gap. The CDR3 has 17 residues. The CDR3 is CASSFLRHRGGSYEQYF. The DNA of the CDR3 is TGTGCCAGCAGTTTTCTGAGACACAGGGGAGGAAGCTACGAGCAGTACTTC. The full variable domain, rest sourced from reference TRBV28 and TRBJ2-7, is DVKVTQSSRYLVKRTGEKVFLECVQDMDHENMFWYRQDPGLGLRLIYFSYDVKMKEKGDIPEGYSVSREKKERFSLILESASTNQTSMYLCASSFLRHRGGSYEQYFGPGTRLTVT.

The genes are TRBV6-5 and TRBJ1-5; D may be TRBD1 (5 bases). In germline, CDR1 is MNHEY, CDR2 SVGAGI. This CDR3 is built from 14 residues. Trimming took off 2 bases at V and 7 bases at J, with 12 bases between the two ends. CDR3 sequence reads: CASSYEAGMQPQHF. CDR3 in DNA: TGTGCCAGCAGTTACGAGGCAGGGATGCAGCCCCAGCATTTT.

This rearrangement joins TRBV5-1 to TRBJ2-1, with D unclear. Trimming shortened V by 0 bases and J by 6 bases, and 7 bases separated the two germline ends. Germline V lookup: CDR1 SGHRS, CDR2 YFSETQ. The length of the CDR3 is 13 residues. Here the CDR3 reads CASSLGLVNEQFF. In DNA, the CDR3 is TGCGCCAGCAGCTTGGGACTCGTCAATGAGCAGTTCTTC.

The CDR3 DNA reads as TGTGCCAGCAGCCAAAACTATAGACGAGGGAACGAGCAGTACTTC. Its translation is CASSQNYRRGNEQYF. The chain carries TRBV7-8 and TRBJ2-7; maybe TRBD2 (5 bases). CDR1 SGHVS and CDR2 FQNEAQ come from the germline V gene. The CDR3 sequence is 15 residues long. Trimming left V 5 bases short and J 5 bases short, with 19 bases between. Supplemented by reference TRBV7-8 and TRBJ2-7, the full variable domain reads GAGVSQSPRYKVAKRGQDVALRCDPISGHVSLFWYQQALGQGPEFLTYFQNEAQLDKSGLPSDRFFAERPEGSVSTLKIQRTQQEDSAVYLCASSQNYRRGNEQYFGPGTRLTVT.

As DNA, the CDR3 is TGTGCCAGCAGCTTAGGGCAGGGGCGCACCCCTTTCACCTACGAGCAGTACTTC. Translation: CASSLGQGRTPFTYEQYF. The V call is TRBV5-8, the J call TRBJ2-7; possibly TRBD1 for D (6 bases). The length of the CDR3 is 18 residues. Germline loops: CDR1 SGHTS, CDR2 YDEGEE. The V gene lost 2 bases and the J gene lost 2 bases, with 23 bases spanning the gap.

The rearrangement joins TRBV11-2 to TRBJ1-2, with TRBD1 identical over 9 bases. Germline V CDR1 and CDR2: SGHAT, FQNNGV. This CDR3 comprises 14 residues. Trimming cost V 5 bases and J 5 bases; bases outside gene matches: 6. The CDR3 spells CASSTGTGIYGYTF. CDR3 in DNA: TGTGCCAGCAGCACCGGGACAGGGATATATGGCTACACCTTC.

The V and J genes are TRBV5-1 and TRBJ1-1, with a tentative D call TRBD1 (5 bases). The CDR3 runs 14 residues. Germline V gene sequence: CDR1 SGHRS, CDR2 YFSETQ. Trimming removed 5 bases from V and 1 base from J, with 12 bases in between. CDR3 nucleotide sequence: TGCGCCAGCAGGCCCTACGACAGGAACACTGAAGCTTTCTTT. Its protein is CASRPYDRNTEAFF.

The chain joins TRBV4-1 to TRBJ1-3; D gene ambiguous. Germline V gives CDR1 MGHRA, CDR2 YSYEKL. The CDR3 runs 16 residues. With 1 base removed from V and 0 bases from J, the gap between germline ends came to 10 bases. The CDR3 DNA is TGCGCCAGCAGCCAAGGATACAGCCTCTCTGGAAACACCATATATTTT. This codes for CASSQGYSLSGNTIYF.

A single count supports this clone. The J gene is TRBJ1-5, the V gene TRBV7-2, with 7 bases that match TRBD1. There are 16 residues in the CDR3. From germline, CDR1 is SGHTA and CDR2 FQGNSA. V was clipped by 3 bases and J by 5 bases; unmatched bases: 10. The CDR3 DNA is TGTGCCAGCAGCTTGTCCGGGACAGCCCTTCATCAGCCCCAGCATTTT. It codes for CASSLSGTALHQPQHF.

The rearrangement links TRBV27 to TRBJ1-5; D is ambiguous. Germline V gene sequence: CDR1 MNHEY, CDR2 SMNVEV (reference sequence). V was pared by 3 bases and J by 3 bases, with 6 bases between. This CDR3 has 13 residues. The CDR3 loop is CASSLRHNQPQHF. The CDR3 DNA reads TGTGCCAGCAGTTTGAGACACAATCAGCCCCAGCATTTT.

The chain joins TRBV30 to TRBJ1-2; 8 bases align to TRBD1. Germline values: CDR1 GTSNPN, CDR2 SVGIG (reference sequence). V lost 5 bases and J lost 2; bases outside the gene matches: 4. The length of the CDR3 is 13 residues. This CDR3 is CAWQDRGNYGYTF. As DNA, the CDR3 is TGTGCCTGGCAAGACAGGGGAAACTATGGCTACACCTTC.

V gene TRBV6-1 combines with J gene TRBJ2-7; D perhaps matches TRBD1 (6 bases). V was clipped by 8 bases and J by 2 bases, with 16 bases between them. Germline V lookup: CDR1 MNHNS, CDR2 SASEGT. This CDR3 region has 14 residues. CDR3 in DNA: TGTGCCAGCTCCGGACACAGGGAGACCTACGAGCAGTACTTC. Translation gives CASSGHRETYEQYF.

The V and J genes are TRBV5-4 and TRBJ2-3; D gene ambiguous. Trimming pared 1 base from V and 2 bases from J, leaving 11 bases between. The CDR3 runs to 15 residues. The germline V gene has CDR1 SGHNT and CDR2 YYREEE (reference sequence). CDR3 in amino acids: CASSLQALLTDTQYF. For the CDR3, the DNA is TGTGCCAGCAGCTTGCAGGCACTCCTCACAGATACGCAGTATTTT.

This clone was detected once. The CDR3 DNA is TGCGCCAGCAGCTTGGCCTCCCGCGGGACAGGGGTGAACACTGAAGCTTTCTTT. This sequence encodes CASSLASRGTGVNTEAFF. V usage is TRBV5-1 and J usage is TRBJ1-1, with TRBD1 matching 10 bases. CDR3 length: 18 amino acids. CDR1 SGHRS and CDR2 YFSETQ come from the germline V gene. V was clipped by 0 bases and J by 0 bases; unmatched bases: 8.

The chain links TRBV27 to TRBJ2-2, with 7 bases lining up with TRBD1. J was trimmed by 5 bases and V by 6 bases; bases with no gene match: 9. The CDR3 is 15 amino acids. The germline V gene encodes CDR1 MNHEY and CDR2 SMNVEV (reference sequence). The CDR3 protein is CASRDSTGKTGELFF. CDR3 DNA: TGTGCCAGCAGAGACTCGACAGGGAAAACCGGGGAGCTGTTTTTT.

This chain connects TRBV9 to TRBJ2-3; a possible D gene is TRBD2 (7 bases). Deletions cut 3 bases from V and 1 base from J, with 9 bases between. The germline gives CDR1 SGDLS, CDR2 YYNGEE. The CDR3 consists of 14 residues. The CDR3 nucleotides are TGTGCCAGCAGCGAGGGGGGGGGCACAGATACGCAGTATTTT. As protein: CASSEGGGTDTQYF.

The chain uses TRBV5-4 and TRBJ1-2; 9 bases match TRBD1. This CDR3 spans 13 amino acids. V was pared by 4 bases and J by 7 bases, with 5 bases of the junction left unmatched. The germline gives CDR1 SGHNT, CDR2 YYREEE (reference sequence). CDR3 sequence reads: CASSRDRDPGYTF. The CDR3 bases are TGTGCCAGCAGCCGGGACAGGGATCCTGGCTACACCTTC.

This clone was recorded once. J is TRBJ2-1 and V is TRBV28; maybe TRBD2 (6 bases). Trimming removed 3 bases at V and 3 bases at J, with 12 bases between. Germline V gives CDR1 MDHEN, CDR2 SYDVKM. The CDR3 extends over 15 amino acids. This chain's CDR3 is CASSFPSGSYNEQFF. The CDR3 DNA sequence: TGTGCCAGCAGTTTCCCATCCGGGAGCTACAATGAGCAGTTCTTC.

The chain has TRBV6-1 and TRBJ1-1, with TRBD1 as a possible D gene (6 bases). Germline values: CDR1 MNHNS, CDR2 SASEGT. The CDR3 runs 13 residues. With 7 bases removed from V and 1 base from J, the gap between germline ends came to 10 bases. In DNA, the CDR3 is TGTGCCAGCACGGGACACAGGAACACTGAAGCTTTCTTT. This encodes CASTGHRNTEAFF.

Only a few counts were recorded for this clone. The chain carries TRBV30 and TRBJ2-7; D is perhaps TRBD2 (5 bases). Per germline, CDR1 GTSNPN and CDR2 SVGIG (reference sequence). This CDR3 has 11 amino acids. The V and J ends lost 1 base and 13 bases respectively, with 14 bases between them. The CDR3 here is CAWSGRRDQYF. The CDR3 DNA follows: TGTGCCTGGAGTGGGCGTCGGGATCAATACTTC.